Following are 2 T cell receptor beta chains from one sample sequenced in a study of early T cells in non-severe SARS-CoV-2 infection. TCRdb itself ran the 5' RACE reads through MiXCR, one entry per CDR3 protein. The profile shows tens of thousands of distinct CDR3 sequences, about 9.3% of them singletons. The material sequenced was whole blood. Receptor source: an adult who was a healthcare worker with PCR-confirmed SARS-CoV-2 infection or an uninfected control (not recorded which).

The chain has TRBV29-1 and TRBJ1-1; no clear D gene. The CDR3 runs to 11 residues. Trimming removed 4 bases at V and 1 base at J, with 4 bases between. Looked up from germline, CDR1 is SQVTM and CDR2 is ANQGSEA. This CDR3 reads CSVGANTEAFF. CDR3 nucleotides: TGCAGCGTTGGGGCGAACACTGAAGCTTTCTTT.

This clonotype occurred a few times. This sequence joins TRBV5-6 and TRBJ2-1; tentative D call: TRBD2 (5 bases). Between the trimmed V and J ends, which lost 6 bases and 0 bases, there was a span of 13 bases. The CDR3 covers 15 residues. Germline V gene data show CDR1 as SGHDT and CDR2 as YYEEEE. The CDR3: CASNSQRTSYNEQFF. In DNA form, the CDR3 reads TGTGCCAGCAATTCACAGCGGACCTCCTACAATGAGCAGTTCTTC.